Listed below are T cell receptor beta chains from one sample, sequenced in a study of blood T cell repertoires in COVID-19. The repertoire was sequenced with immunoSEQ multiplex PCR; TCRdb's copy has only in-frame clones and lacks some. The data contain around 310,000 clones, almost 90% of them singletons. What was sequenced was peripheral blood. All receptors derive from a woman between 40 and 55 years old with COVID-19, enrolled during active disease. CDR3s include the opening cysteine and the closing phenylalanine or tryptophan. A D gene is named only where the DNA matches it firmly. Only some rows state a clone size, as once, few, many or a class for expanded clones.

>NA|TRBV14|NA|15|TRBJ1-2
TGTGCCAGCAGCCAAGTGGCAGGGTTCAACTATGGCTACACCTTC
CASSQVAGFNYGYTF
>NA|TRBV2|NA|13|TRBJ1-1
TGTGCCAGCTACAGGACAGTAAACACTGAAGCTTTCTTT
CASYRTVNTEAFF
>TRBD2|TRBV25-1|NA|16|TRBJ2-2
TGTGCCAGCAGCCCGGGACTAGCGTTTAGCACCGGGGAGCTGTTTTTT
CASSPGLAFSTGELFF
>TRBD1|TRBV6-5|few|15|TRBJ1-1
TGTGCCAGCAGTTACGCCGACAGGGATCACACTGAAGCTTTCTTT
CASSYADRDHTEAFF
>TRBD2|TRBV3-1/TRBV3-2|NA|16|TRBJ2-7
TGTGCCAGCAGCCAAGAGGGACTAGCGGTTACCTACGAGCAGTACTTC
CASSQEGLAVTYEQYF
>TRBD2|TRBV7-2|NA|18|TRBJ2-7
TGTGCCAGCAGCTTAGGCAGGAGGCTAGCGGGGGGCTCCTACGAGCAGTACTTC
CASSLGRRLAGGSYEQYF
>TRBD2|TRBV27|NA|14|TRBJ2-7
TGTGCCAGCAGTTTAGCTAGCGGCTCCTACGAGCAGTACTTC
CASSLASGSYEQYF
>TRBD1|TRBV28|once|12|TRBJ1-1
TGTGCCAGCAGTTGGGGTGGACAGGGGCTGGGCTTT
CASSWGGQGLGF
>NA|TRBV3-1/TRBV3-2|NA|17|TRBJ2-4
TGTGCCAGCAGCCCACTCATTGCGGGGGCGGATAACAACATTCAGTACTTC
CASSPLIAGADNNIQYF
>NA|TRBV19|NA|18|TRBJ2-3
TGTGCCAGTACCAATCACATTAGGGGGATTACTAGCACAGATACGCAGTATTTT
CASTNHIRGITSTDTQYF
>TRBD2|TRBV6-4|NA|16|TRBJ2-3
TGTGCCAGCATCCTCGGGACTAGCGGCCCCACAGATACGCAGTATTTT
CASILGTSGPTDTQYF
>TRBD1|TRBV5-6|NA|16|TRBJ1-2
TGTGCCAGCAGCTCGACCCCTACCGGGACAGGAGGCGGCTACACCTTC
CASSSTPTGTGGGYTF
>TRBD1|TRBV2|NA|14|TRBJ2-7
TGTGCCAGCAGTGGACAGGGTAGCTCCTACGAGCAGTACTTC
CASSGQGSSYEQYF
>NA|TRBV5-1|NA|17|TRBJ1-3
TGCGCCAGCAGCTTGGCCTTGTCAGTCAACTCTGGAAACACCATATATTTT
CASSLALSVNSGNTIYF
>NA|TRBV12-3/TRBV12-4|NA|13|TRBJ1-2
TGTGCCAGCAGTTTAGTAGGGGTCGATGGCTACACCTTC
CASSLVGVDGYTF
>NA|TRBV11-2|NA|14|TRBJ2-5
TGTGCCAGCAGCTCCCGGACAGCGCATGAGACCCAGTACTTC
CASSSRTAHETQYF
>NA|TRBV2|NA|15|TRBJ1-5
TGTGCCAGCAGTGTGGACAATAATAGCAATCAGCCCCAGCATTTT
CASSVDNNSNQPQHF
>TRBD2|TRBV7-3|once|17|TRBJ2-2
TGTGCCAGCAGCCCGACGACTAGCGGGACGAACACCGGGGAGCTGTTTTTT
CASSPTTSGTNTGELFF
>NA|TRBV13|NA|17|TRBJ1-4
TGTGCCAGCAGCTTACGGCAGGGCGGTATAGCTAATGAAAAACTGTTTTTT
CASSLRQGGIANEKLFF
>NA|TRBV30|NA|12|TRBJ1-2
TGTGCCTGGAATGGGAGAACCTATGGCTACACCTTC
CAWNGRTYGYTF
>TRBD1|TRBV5-5|NA|12|TRBJ2-3
TGTGCCAGCAGCTCAACAGGGGCCTCGCAGTATTTT
CASSSTGASQYF
>NA|TRBV28|NA|15|TRBJ1-1
TGTGCCAGCAGGCCTTTTAGGGGCATGAACACTGAAGCTTTCTTT
CASRPFRGMNTEAFF
>TRBD1|TRBV28|NA|16|TRBJ1-4
TGTGCCAGCAGTCAACAGGGGGCTGTGACTAATGAAAAACTGTTTTTT
CASSQQGAVTNEKLFF
>NA|TRBV12-3/TRBV12-4|NA|13|TRBJ1-3
TGTGCCAGCAGTTTTGAACAGGGAAACACCATATATTTT
CASSFEQGNTIYF
>TRBD1|TRBV5-5|NA|16|TRBJ1-1
TGTGCCAGCAGCTTGATTGGTTCGGGACAGGGGACTGAAGCTTTCTTT
CASSLIGSGQGTEAFF
>TRBD1|TRBV7-9|NA|15|TRBJ2-5
TGTGCCAGCAGCCAGGGACAGCGGCCCCAAGAGACCCAGTACTTC
CASSQGQRPQETQYF